This T cell receptor (beta chain) is drawn from a study of shared clonotypes between healthy human individuals. General study findings and limits: Non-shared clonotypes had lower generation probabilities than clonotypes shared by all four sorted-subset donors.

Clones were sequenced by immunoSEQ multiplex PCR, and TCRdb holds only the in-frame ones, with some missing. Among around 2.1 million clones, about 93% were seen once, and the ten largest hold 1.5% to 2%. In the naive CD8 group, cells lacked CD45RO and were positively selected for CCR7, so terminally differentiated effector memory CD45RA+ cells were left out. All donors were healthy HIV-negative adults lacking recent acute infections or vaccinations. Nashville, Tennessee was home to all donors, each a Caucasian adult. The germline V gene has CDR1 LNHNV and CDR2 YYDKDF (reference sequence). With V trimmed by 3 bases and J by 5 bases, 13 bases remained unmatched. This CDR3 has 17 amino acids. As regards this clone: Its antigen is still unknown.

The sequencing sample was made of naive CD8+ T cells from PBMCs. The TCR originated in a man younger than 35 in good health. Some clones in this sample may be carry-over from other donors' samples. V gene TRBV15 combines with J gene TRBJ2-1, with 7 bases aligning to TRBD1. The CDR3 DNA reads as TGTGCCACCAGCAGTAGGGCGGTAGGGACAGCTAACAATGAGCAGTTCTTC. Protein product: CATSSRAVGTANNEQFF.